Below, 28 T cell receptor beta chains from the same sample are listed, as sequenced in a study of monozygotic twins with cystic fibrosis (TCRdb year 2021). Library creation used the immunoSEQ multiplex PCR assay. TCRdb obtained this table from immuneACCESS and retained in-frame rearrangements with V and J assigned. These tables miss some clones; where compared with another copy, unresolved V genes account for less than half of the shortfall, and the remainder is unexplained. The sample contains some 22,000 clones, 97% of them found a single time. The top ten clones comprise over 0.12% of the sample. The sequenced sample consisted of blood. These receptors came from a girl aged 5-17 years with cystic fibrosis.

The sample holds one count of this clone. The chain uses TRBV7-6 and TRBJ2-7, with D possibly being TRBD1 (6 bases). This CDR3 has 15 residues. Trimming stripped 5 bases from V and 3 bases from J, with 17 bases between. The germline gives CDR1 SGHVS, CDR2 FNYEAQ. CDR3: CASSRGAGRGYEQYF. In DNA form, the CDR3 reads TGTGCCAGCAGCCGGGGAGCTGGCAGGGGCTACGAGCAGTACTTC.

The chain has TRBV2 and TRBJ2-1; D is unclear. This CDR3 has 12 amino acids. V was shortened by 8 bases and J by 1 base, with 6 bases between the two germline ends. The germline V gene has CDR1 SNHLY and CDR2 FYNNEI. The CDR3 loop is CASGKSYNEQFF. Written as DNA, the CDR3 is TGTGCCAGCGGGAAGTCCTACAATGAGCAGTTCTTC.

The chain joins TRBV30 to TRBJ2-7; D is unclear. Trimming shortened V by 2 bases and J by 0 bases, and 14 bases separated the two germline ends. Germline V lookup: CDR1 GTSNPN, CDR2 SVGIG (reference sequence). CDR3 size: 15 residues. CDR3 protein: CAWSHVLASSYEQYV. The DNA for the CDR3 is TGTGCCTGGAGTCACGTATTGGCTAGCTCCTACGAGCAGTACGTC.

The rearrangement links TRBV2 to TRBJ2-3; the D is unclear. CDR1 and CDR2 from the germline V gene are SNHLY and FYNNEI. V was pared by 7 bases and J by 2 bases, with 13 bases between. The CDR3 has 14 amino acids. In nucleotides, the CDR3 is TGTGCCAGCACTAGGACCTCCTTCACAGATACGCAGTATTTT. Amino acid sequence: CASTRTSFTDTQYF.

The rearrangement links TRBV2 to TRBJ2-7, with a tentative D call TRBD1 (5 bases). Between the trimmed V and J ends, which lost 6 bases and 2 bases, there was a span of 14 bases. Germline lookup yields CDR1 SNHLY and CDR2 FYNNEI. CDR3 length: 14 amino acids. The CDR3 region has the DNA TGTGCCAGCAGCTCAGGGATAGGGCCCTACGAGCAGTACTTC. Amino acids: CASSSGIGPYEQYF.

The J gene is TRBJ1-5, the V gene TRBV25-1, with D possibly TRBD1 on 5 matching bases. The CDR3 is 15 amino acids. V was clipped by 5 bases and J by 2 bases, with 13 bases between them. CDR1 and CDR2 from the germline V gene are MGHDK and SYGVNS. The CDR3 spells CASSPEGQGNQPQHF. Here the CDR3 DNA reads TGTGCCAGCAGTCCCGAGGGGCAGGGCAATCAGCCCCAGCATTTT.

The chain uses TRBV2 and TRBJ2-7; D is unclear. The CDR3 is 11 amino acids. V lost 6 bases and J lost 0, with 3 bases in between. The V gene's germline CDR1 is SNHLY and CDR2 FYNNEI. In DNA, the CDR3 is TGTGCCAGCAGCAGCTCCTACGAGCAGTACTTC. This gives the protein CASSSSYEQYF.

CDR3: CASNTYDRGANQPQHF. Here the CDR3 DNA reads TGTGCCAGCAATACCTACGACAGAGGGGCAAATCAGCCCCAGCATTTT. This chain links TRBV2 with TRBJ1-5, with D possibly matching TRBD1 (5 bases). The CDR3 totals 16 residues. Trimming took off 7 bases at V and 4 bases at J, with 20 bases between the two ends. CDR1 is SNHLY and CDR2 is FYNNEI in the germline V gene.

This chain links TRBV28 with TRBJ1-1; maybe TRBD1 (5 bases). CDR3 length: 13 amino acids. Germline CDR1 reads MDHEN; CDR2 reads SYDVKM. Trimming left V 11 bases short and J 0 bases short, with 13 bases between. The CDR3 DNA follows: TGTGCCGTCCCGGGGGTTATGAACACTGAAGCTTTCTTT. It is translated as CAVPGVMNTEAFF.

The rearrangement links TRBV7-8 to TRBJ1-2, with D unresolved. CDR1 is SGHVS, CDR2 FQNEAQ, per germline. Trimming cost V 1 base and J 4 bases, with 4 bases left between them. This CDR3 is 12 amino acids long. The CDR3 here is CASSLVPYGYTF. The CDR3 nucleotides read TGTGCCAGCAGCTTAGTACCCTATGGCTACACCTTC.

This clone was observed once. The CDR3 DNA sequence: TGTGCCAGCAGCGCCCCAGGGGCCACCGGGGAGCTGTTTTTT. Residues: CASSAPGATGELFF. This sequence joins TRBV9 and TRBJ2-2; possible D gene TRBD1, 6 bases. Germline CDR1 is SGDLS and CDR2 is YYNGEE. Trimming took 3 bases from V and 4 from J, leaving 10 bases between them. The CDR3 spans 14 residues.

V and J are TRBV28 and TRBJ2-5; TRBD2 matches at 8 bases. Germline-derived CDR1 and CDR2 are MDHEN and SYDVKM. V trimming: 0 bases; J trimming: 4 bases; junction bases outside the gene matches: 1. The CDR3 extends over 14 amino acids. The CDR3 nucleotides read TGTGCCAGCAGTTTATGGGGACTAGGAGAGACCCAGTACTTC. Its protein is CASSLWGLGETQYF.

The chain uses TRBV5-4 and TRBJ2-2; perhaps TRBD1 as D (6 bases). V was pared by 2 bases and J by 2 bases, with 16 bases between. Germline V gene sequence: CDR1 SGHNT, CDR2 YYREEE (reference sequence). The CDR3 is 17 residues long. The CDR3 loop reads CASSFRTGPLNTGELFF. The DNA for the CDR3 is TGTGCCAGCAGCTTCCGAACAGGGCCTCTAAACACCGGGGAGCTGTTTTTT.

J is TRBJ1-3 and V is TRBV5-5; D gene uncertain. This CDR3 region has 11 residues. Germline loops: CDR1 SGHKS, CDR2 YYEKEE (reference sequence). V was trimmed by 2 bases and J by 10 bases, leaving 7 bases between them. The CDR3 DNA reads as TGTGCCAGCAGCTTAGACCTTACCATATATTTT. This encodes CASSLDLTIYF.

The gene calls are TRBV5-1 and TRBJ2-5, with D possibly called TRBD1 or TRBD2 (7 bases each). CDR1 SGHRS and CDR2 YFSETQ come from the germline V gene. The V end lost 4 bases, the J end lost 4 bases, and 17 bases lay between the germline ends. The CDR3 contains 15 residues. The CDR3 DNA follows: TGCGCCAGCAGCAACAGACAGGGAGGGGGAGAGACCCAGTACTTC. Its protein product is CASSNRQGGGETQYF.

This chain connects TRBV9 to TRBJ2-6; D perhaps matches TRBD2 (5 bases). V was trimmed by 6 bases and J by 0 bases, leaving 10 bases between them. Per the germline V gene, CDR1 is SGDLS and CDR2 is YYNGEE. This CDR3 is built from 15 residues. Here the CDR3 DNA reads TGTGCCAGCACCCTCGGAGGCTCTGGGGCCAACGTCCTGACTTTC. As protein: CASTLGGSGANVLTF.

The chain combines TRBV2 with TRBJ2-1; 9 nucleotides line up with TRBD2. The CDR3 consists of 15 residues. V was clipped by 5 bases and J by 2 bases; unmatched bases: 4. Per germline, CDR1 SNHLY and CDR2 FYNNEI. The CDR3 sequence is CASSLAGQPYNEQFF. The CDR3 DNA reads TGTGCCAGCAGTCTAGCGGGACAGCCCTACAATGAGCAGTTCTTC.

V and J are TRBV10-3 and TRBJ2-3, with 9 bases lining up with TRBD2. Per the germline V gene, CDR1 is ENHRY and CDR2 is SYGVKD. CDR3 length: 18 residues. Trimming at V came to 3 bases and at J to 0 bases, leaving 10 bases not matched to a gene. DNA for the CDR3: TGTGCCATCAGTGACCCCACCGGCGGGGGGGAAAGCACAGATACGCAGTATTTT. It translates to CAISDPTGGGESTDTQYF.

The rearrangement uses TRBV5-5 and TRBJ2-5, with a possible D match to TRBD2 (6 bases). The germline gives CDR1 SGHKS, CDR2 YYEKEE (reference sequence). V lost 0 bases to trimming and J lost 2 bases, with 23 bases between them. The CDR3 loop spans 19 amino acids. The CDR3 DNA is TGTGCCAGCAGCTTGGAGGGGTTCCATATCATCGGGACTCAAGAGACCCAGTACTTC. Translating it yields CASSLEGFHIIGTQETQYF.

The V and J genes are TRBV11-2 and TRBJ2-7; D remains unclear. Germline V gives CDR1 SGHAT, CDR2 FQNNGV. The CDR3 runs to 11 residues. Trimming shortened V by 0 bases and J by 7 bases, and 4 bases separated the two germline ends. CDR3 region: CASSLEGEQYF. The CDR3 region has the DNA TGTGCCAGCAGCTTAGAAGGGGAGCAGTACTTC. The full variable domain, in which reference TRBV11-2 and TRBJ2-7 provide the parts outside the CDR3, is EAGVAQSPRYKIIEKRQSVAFWCNPISGHATLYWYQQILGQGPKLLIQFQNNGVVDDSQLPKDRFSAERLKGVDSTLKIQPAKLEDSAVYLCASSLEGEQYFGPGTRLTVT.

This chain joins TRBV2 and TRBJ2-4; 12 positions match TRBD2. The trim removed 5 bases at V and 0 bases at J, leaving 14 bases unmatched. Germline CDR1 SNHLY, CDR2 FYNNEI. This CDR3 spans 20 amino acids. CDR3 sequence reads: CASSPGGLAGLRLAKNIQYF. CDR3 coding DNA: TGTGCCAGCAGTCCAGGGGGACTAGCGGGCTTACGACTAGCCAAAAACATTCAGTACTTC.

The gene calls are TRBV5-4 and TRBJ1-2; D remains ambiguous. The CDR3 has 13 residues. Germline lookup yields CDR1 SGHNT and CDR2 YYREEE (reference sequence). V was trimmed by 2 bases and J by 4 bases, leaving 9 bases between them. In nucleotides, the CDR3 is TGTGCCAGCAGCTTCCGAGGGTTCTATGGCTACACCTTC. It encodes CASSFRGFYGYTF.

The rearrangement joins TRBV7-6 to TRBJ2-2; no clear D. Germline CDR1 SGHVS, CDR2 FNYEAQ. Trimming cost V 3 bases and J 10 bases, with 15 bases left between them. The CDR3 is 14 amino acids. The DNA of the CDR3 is TGTGCCAGCAGCTTGCAGGTTCGGGCGTTGGAGCTGTTTTTT. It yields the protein CASSLQVRALELFF.

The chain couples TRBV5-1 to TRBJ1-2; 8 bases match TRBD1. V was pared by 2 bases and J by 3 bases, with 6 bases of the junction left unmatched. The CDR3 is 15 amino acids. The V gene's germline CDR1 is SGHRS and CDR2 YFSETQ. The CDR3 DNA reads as TGCGCCAGCAGCTTTGGAGACAGGGGCGACTATGGCTACACCTTC. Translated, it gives CASSFGDRGDYGYTF.

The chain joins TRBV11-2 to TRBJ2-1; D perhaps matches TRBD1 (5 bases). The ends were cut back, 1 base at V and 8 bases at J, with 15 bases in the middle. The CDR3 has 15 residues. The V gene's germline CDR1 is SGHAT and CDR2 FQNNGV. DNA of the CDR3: TGTGCCAGCAGCTTAGTCGGCAGGGTACTCGATGAGCAGTTCTTC. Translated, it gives CASSLVGRVLDEQFF.

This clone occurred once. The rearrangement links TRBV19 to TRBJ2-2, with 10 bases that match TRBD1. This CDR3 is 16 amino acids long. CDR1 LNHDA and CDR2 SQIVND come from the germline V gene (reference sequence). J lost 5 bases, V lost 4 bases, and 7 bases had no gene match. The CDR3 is CASSSRDRGYTGELFF. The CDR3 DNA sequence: TGTGCCAGTAGTAGCCGGGACAGGGGATATACCGGGGAGCTGTTTTTT.

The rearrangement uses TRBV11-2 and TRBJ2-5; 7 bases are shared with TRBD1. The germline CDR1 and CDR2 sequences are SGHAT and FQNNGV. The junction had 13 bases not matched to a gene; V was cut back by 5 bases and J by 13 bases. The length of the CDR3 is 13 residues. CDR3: CASSHLPGTVRYF. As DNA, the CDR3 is TGTGCCAGCAGCCATTTGCCCGGGACAGTGCGGTACTTC.

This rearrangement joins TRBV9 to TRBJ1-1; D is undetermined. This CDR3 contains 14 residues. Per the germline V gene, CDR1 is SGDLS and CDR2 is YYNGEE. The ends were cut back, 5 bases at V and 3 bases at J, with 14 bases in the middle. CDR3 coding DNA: TGTGCCAGCAGATTTATAGGGCGGGACACTGAAGCTTTCTTT. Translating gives CASRFIGRDTEAFF.